This is a list of T cell receptor beta chains from one sample in a study of early T cells in non-severe SARS-CoV-2 infection. MiXCR, applied by TCRdb to the 5' RACE reads, yields one record per CDR3 protein. Here the sample spans under 65,000 distinct CDR3 sequences, over 10% being singletons. Sequencing was performed on whole blood. The receptors shown here come from an adult who was a healthcare worker with PCR-confirmed SARS-CoV-2 infection or an uninfected control (not recorded which). CDR3s include the opening cysteine and the closing phenylalanine or tryptophan. The order of the fields is V gene, CDR3 protein.

V gene: TRBV25-1
CDR3 protein: CASSSRRYEQYF

V gene: TRBV20-1
CDR3 protein: CSARDYRGWETQYF

V gene: TRBV2
CDR3 protein: CASTLGQGGYTF

V gene: TRBV6-2/TRBV6-3
CDR3 protein: CASRGSQGTEAFF

V gene: TRBV12-3/TRBV12-4
CDR3 protein: CASSSQGSTEAFF

V gene: TRBV28
CDR3 protein: CASSSRQREAFF

V gene: TRBV5-1
CDR3 protein: CASSFSSHSYNEQFF

V gene: TRBV5-4
CDR3 protein: CASSWRLAGEDTQYF

V gene: TRBV6-5
CDR3 protein: CASRTPGTSGYQETQYF

V gene: TRBV6-1
CDR3 protein: CASSAPLAGHYEQYF

V gene: TRBV5-4
CDR3 protein: CASSLEQGGEETQYF

V gene: TRBV28
CDR3 protein: CASSLFSGRVDNEQFF

V gene: TRBV11-3
CDR3 protein: CASSTRTTSYNEQFF

V gene: TRBV20-1
CDR3 protein: CSARLRLAGVLETQYF

V gene: TRBV29-1
CDR3 protein: CSVTAGGWLEQYF

V gene: TRBV5-1
CDR3 protein: CASSLGLAGSYEQYF

V gene: TRBV29-1
CDR3 protein: CSVEGGGTEAFF

V gene: TRBV28
CDR3 protein: CASSQAGARSYNEQFF

V gene: TRBV20-1
CDR3 protein: CSAQKTSQVGTEAFF

V gene: TRBV7-2
CDR3 protein: CASSLGLRGQFF

V gene: TRBV14
CDR3 protein: CASSLRQGGTDTQYF

V gene: TRBV30
CDR3 protein: CAWSVRLGALGTEAFF

V gene: TRBV29-1
CDR3 protein: CSAREDSYEQYF

V gene: TRBV7-2
CDR3 protein: CASRPDVASYNEQFF

V gene: TRBV7-2
CDR3 protein: CASSSRSIGWEQYF

V gene: TRBV29-1
CDR3 protein: CSAALNGVDGYTF

V gene: TRBV6-4
CDR3 protein: CASRRVAGNEKLFF

V gene: TRBV5-1
CDR3 protein: CASSSIPGPNEQYF